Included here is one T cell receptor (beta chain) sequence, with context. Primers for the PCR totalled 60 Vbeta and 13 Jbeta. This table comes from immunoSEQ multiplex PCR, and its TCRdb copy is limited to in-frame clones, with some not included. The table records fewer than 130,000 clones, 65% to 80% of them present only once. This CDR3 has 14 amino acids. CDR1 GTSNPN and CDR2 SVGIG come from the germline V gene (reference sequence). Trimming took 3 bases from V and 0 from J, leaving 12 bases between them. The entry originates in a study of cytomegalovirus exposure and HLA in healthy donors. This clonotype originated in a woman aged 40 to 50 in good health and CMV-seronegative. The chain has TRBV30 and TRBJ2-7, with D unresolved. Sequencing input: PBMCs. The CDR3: CAWRKPGISYEQYF. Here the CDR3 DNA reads TGTGCCTGGAGGAAGCCGGGTATCTCCTACGAGCAGTACTTC.